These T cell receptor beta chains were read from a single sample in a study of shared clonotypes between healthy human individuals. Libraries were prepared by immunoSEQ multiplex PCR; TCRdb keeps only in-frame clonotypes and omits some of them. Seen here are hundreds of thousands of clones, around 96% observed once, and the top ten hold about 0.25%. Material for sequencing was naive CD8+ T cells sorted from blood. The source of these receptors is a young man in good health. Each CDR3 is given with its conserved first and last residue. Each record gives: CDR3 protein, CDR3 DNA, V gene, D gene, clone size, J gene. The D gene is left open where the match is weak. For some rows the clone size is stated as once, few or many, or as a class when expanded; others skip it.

CDR3 protein: CASSLGAGGFTDTQYF; CDR3 DNA: TGTGCCAGCAGTTTAGGAGCGGGAGGATTTACAGATACGCAGTATTTT; V gene: TRBV28; D gene: TRBD2; clone size: -; J gene: TRBJ2-3
CDR3 protein: CASRSTTGNYGYTF; CDR3 DNA: TGTGCCAGCAGATCCACGACAGGGAACTATGGCTACACCTTC; V gene: TRBV7-9; D gene: TRBD1; clone size: -; J gene: TRBJ1-2
CDR3 protein: CASTPTRTGELFF; CDR3 DNA: TGCGCCAGCACCCCGACGAGAACCGGGGAGCTGTTTTTT; V gene: TRBV10-1; D gene: -; clone size: -; J gene: TRBJ2-2
CDR3 protein: CATSNPDRDAGANVLTF; CDR3 DNA: TGTGCCACCAGCAACCCAGACAGGGATGCTGGGGCCAACGTCCTGACTTTC; V gene: TRBV15; D gene: TRBD1; clone size: once; J gene: TRBJ2-6
CDR3 protein: CASSPSYEQYF; CDR3 DNA: TGTGCCAGCAGCCCCTCTTACGAGCAGTACTTC; V gene: TRBV11-2; D gene: -; clone size: -; J gene: TRBJ2-7
CDR3 protein: CASSSRILNTEAFF; CDR3 DNA: TGTGCCAGCAGTTCCAGGATCTTGAACACTGAAGCTTTCTTT; V gene: TRBV6-1; D gene: -; clone size: -; J gene: TRBJ1-1
CDR3 protein: CASSVHGREGETQYF; CDR3 DNA: TGTGCCAGCAGCGTTCACGGGAGGGAGGGAGAGACCCAGTACTTC; V gene: TRBV9; D gene: TRBD2; clone size: -; J gene: TRBJ2-5
CDR3 protein: CASSFSRGAYEQYF; CDR3 DNA: TGTGCCAGCAGTTTTAGCAGGGGGGCCTACGAGCAGTACTTC; V gene: TRBV27; D gene: -; clone size: -; J gene: TRBJ2-7
CDR3 protein: CASSYPGDKPGELFF; CDR3 DNA: TGTGCCAGCAGTTACCCGGGAGACAAACCGGGGGAGCTGTTTTTT; V gene: TRBV6-6; D gene: -; clone size: -; J gene: TRBJ2-2
CDR3 protein: CASSQLGNRGNTEAFF; CDR3 DNA: TGTGCCAGCAGCCAACTTGGGAACAGGGGGAACACTGAAGCTTTCTTT; V gene: TRBV14; D gene: TRBD1; clone size: -; J gene: TRBJ1-1
CDR3 protein: CASSLSFSNQPQHF; CDR3 DNA: TGTGCCAGCAGTTTATCATTTAGCAATCAGCCCCAGCATTTT; V gene: TRBV27; D gene: -; clone size: -; J gene: TRBJ1-5
CDR3 protein: CASTQVREGETQYF; CDR3 DNA: TGTGCCAGCACCCAAGTCAGGGAAGGGGAGACCCAGTACTTC; V gene: TRBV6-6; D gene: -; clone size: -; J gene: TRBJ2-5
CDR3 protein: CASSSPGRSTYEQYF; CDR3 DNA: TGTGCCAGCAGCTCCCCGGGACGGAGTACCTACGAGCAGTACTTC; V gene: TRBV7-9; D gene: -; clone size: -; J gene: TRBJ2-7
CDR3 protein: CASSLWQGIGRWDQPQHF; CDR3 DNA: TGTGCCAGCAGCTTATGGCAGGGGATCGGTCGCTGGGATCAGCCCCAGCATTTT; V gene: TRBV5-6; D gene: -; clone size: -; J gene: TRBJ1-5
CDR3 protein: CAIAGAFGDGYTF; CDR3 DNA: TGTGCTATTGCCGGGGCTTTCGGAGATGGCTACACCTTC; V gene: TRBV7-9; D gene: -; clone size: -; J gene: TRBJ1-2
CDR3 protein: CASSLGTGAYEQYF; CDR3 DNA: TGTGCCAGCAGCCTCGGGACAGGGGCGTACGAGCAGTACTTC; V gene: TRBV11-2; D gene: TRBD1; clone size: -; J gene: TRBJ2-7
CDR3 protein: CASSLVQEPYEQYF; CDR3 DNA: TGTGCCAGCAGCTTGGTCCAGGAGCCCTACGAGCAGTACTTC; V gene: TRBV7-9; D gene: -; clone size: once; J gene: TRBJ2-7
CDR3 protein: CASSPGDSGPEKLFF; CDR3 DNA: TGTGCCAGCAGCCCCGGGGACAGCGGACCAGAAAAACTGTTTTTT; V gene: TRBV9; D gene: TRBD1; clone size: -; J gene: TRBJ1-4
CDR3 protein: CASSSNPVPRGTQYF; CDR3 DNA: TGTGCCAGCAGCTCCAACCCCGTACCACGGGGTACGCAGTATTTT; V gene: TRBV27; D gene: -; clone size: -; J gene: TRBJ2-3
CDR3 protein: CASRPPQGNYGYTF; CDR3 DNA: TGTGCCAGCCGCCCTCCACAGGGTAACTATGGCTACACCTTC; V gene: TRBV7-9; D gene: -; clone size: few; J gene: TRBJ1-2
CDR3 protein: CASSHLAGALGEQYF; CDR3 DNA: TGTGCCAGCAGCCATTTAGCGGGAGCATTGGGCGAGCAGTACTTC; V gene: TRBV7-9; D gene: TRBD2; clone size: -; J gene: TRBJ2-7
CDR3 protein: CASSVLVPGELFF; CDR3 DNA: TGCGCCAGCAGTGTACTAGTTCCCGGGGAGCTGTTTTTT; V gene: TRBV10-2; D gene: -; clone size: -; J gene: TRBJ2-2
CDR3 protein: CSVATGRSGSPVREQFF; CDR3 DNA: TGCAGCGTTGCGACAGGGAGGAGCGGGAGTCCTGTCCGTGAGCAGTTCTTC; V gene: TRBV29-1; D gene: -; clone size: -; J gene: TRBJ2-1
CDR3 protein: CASSLPGGGTTEAFF; CDR3 DNA: TGTGCCAGCAGCCTCCCCGGGGGGGGGACAACTGAAGCTTTCTTT; V gene: TRBV6-5; D gene: -; clone size: -; J gene: TRBJ1-1
CDR3 protein: CAWSVPPAGPAGELFF; CDR3 DNA: TGTGCCTGGAGTGTTCCCCCCGCCGGGCCCGCCGGGGAGCTGTTTTTT; V gene: TRBV30; D gene: -; clone size: -; J gene: TRBJ2-2
CDR3 protein: CASSLADFSYNEQFF; CDR3 DNA: TGTGCCAGCAGCTTAGCGGACTTCTCCTACAATGAGCAGTTCTTC; V gene: TRBV13; D gene: -; clone size: -; J gene: TRBJ2-1
CDR3 protein: CSSAGTSGYNEQFF; CDR3 DNA: TGCAGCTCTGCCGGGACGTCGGGCTACAATGAGCAGTTCTTC; V gene: TRBV29-1; D gene: -; clone size: -; J gene: TRBJ2-1
CDR3 protein: CASRPLAGGPHEQYF; CDR3 DNA: TGTGCCAGCAGGCCACTAGCGGGAGGGCCCCACGAGCAGTACTTC; V gene: TRBV28; D gene: TRBD2; clone size: -; J gene: TRBJ2-7
CDR3 protein: CASSQDRAVESGANVLTF; CDR3 DNA: TGCGCCAGCAGCCAAGATCGGGCGGTTGAATCTGGGGCCAACGTCCTGACTTTC; V gene: TRBV4-1; D gene: -; clone size: once; J gene: TRBJ2-6
CDR3 protein: CASSSYRDNYGYTF; CDR3 DNA: TGTGCCAGCAGTTCGTACAGGGATAACTATGGCTACACCTTC; V gene: TRBV27; D gene: -; clone size: -; J gene: TRBJ1-2
CDR3 protein: CAISEPSRDSDSYEQYF; CDR3 DNA: TGTGCCATCAGTGAGCCTTCCCGGGACAGCGATTCGTACGAGCAGTACTTC; V gene: TRBV10-3; D gene: TRBD1; clone size: -; J gene: TRBJ2-7
CDR3 protein: CASSFRGPVYGYTF; CDR3 DNA: TGTGCCAGCAGTTTTCGGGGGCCGGTCTATGGCTACACCTTC; V gene: TRBV27; D gene: -; clone size: -; J gene: TRBJ1-2
CDR3 protein: CASTAGPGTDTQYF; CDR3 DNA: TGTGCCAGTACCGCCGGGCCGGGCACAGATACGCAGTATTTT; V gene: TRBV19; D gene: -; clone size: -; J gene: TRBJ2-3
CDR3 protein: CASRGGEQFF; CDR3 DNA: TGTGCCAGTCGAGGCGGTGAGCAGTTCTTC; V gene: TRBV6-6; D gene: -; clone size: -; J gene: TRBJ2-1
CDR3 protein: CASSVSQGYEQYF; CDR3 DNA: TGTGCCAGCAGCGTAAGTCAGGGCTACGAGCAGTACTTC; V gene: TRBV9; D gene: -; clone size: once; J gene: TRBJ2-7
CDR3 protein: CATSRVVGLAVTGELFF; CDR3 DNA: TGTGCCACCAGCAGAGTAGTGGGACTAGCGGTCACCGGGGAGCTGTTTTTT; V gene: TRBV15; D gene: TRBD2; clone size: -; J gene: TRBJ2-2
CDR3 protein: CASSPEGYEQYF; CDR3 DNA: TGTGCCAGCAGCCCGGAGGGGTACGAGCAGTACTTC; V gene: TRBV27; D gene: -; clone size: -; J gene: TRBJ2-7
CDR3 protein: CASSQDSVSLNTEAFF; CDR3 DNA: TGCGCCAGCAGCCAAGATTCGGTGAGTTTGAACACTGAAGCTTTCTTT; V gene: TRBV4-3; D gene: -; clone size: -; J gene: TRBJ1-1
CDR3 protein: CASSYRRLGGETQYF; CDR3 DNA: TGTGCCAGCAGTTACCGTCGGCTGGGGGGGGAGACCCAGTACTTC; V gene: TRBV28; D gene: TRBD2; clone size: -; J gene: TRBJ2-5
CDR3 protein: CASSEGQGENIQYF; CDR3 DNA: TGTGCCAGCAGCGAGGGACAGGGAGAAAACATTCAGTACTTC; V gene: TRBV5-6; D gene: TRBD1; clone size: -; J gene: TRBJ2-4
CDR3 protein: CGTGRNQETQYF; CDR3 DNA: TGTGGCACAGGGCGAAACCAAGAGACCCAGTACTTC; V gene: TRBV27; D gene: -; clone size: once; J gene: TRBJ2-5
CDR3 protein: CASTPDMRTEAFF; CDR3 DNA: TGTGCCAGTACCCCGGACATGAGGACTGAAGCTTTCTTT; V gene: TRBV19; D gene: -; clone size: -; J gene: TRBJ1-1
CDR3 protein: CASSEGGAKSYNEQFF; CDR3 DNA: TGTGCCAGCAGCGAAGGGGGGGCGAAGTCCTACAATGAGCAGTTCTTC; V gene: TRBV9; D gene: -; clone size: -; J gene: TRBJ2-1
CDR3 protein: CAAHGGTQETQYF; CDR3 DNA: TGTGCCGCCCACGGAGGGACCCAAGAGACCCAGTACTTC; V gene: TRBV10-3; D gene: -; clone size: once; J gene: TRBJ2-5
CDR3 protein: CASSPTWGQNIQYF; CDR3 DNA: TGTGCCAGCAGCCCGACGTGGGGACAAAACATTCAGTACTTC; V gene: TRBV5-5; D gene: -; clone size: -; J gene: TRBJ2-4
CDR3 protein: CASSPGSTDTQYF; CDR3 DNA: TGTGCCAGCAGCCCCGGGTCCACAGATACGCAGTATTTT; V gene: TRBV9; D gene: -; clone size: -; J gene: TRBJ2-3
CDR3 protein: CASSLVISTSTDTQYF; CDR3 DNA: TGCGCCAGCAGCTTGGTAATCAGCACTAGCACAGATACGCAGTATTTT; V gene: TRBV5-1; D gene: -; clone size: -; J gene: TRBJ2-3
CDR3 protein: CATSRGLGQGYYEQYF; CDR3 DNA: TGTGCCACCAGCAGAGGGTTGGGACAGGGTTATTACGAGCAGTACTTC; V gene: TRBV15; D gene: TRBD1; clone size: -; J gene: TRBJ2-7
CDR3 protein: CASTELAVVSYEQYF; CDR3 DNA: TGTGCCAGCACCGAGCTAGCGGTTGTTTCCTACGAGCAGTACTTC; V gene: TRBV6-1; D gene: TRBD2; clone size: -; J gene: TRBJ2-7
CDR3 protein: CASTLGGNQPQHF; CDR3 DNA: TGTGCCAGCACTTTAGGGGGAAATCAGCCCCAGCATTTT; V gene: TRBV27; D gene: -; clone size: -; J gene: TRBJ1-5
CDR3 protein: CASRPTGTITYNEQFF; CDR3 DNA: TGTGCCAGCAGACCAACCGGGACTATCACGTACAATGAGCAGTTCTTC; V gene: TRBV7-8; D gene: TRBD2; clone size: -; J gene: TRBJ2-1